This T cell receptor (beta chain) came from a study of Graves' ophthalmopathy and Graves' hyperthyroidism. General study results and limits: In blood, most expanded thyroid clonotypes above 0.001 frequency were also detected.

This clonotype was seen a few times. The antigen is unknown. Germline loops: CDR1 SGDLS, CDR2 YYNGEE. Between the trimmed V and J ends, which lost 2 bases and 3 bases, there was a span of 15 bases. CDR3 length: 15 amino acids. From RNA, the CDR3 regions of TCR beta chains were amplified and sequenced. Second-round multiplex PCR followed a first-round RT-PCR using HTBI primers. TCRdb processed the multiplex PCR reads anew with MiXCR; each CDR3 protein has one entry. The top ten clones hold around 10% of a sample with roughly 1.1 million distinct CDR3 sequences, less than 45% of them seen once. The V and J genes are TRBV9 and TRBJ2-7; TRBD1 or TRBD2 may be the D gene (6 bases each). The sequence was obtained from an adult man with Graves' hyperthyroidism. Sequences were obtained from peripheral blood or thyroid tissue (not recorded which). CDR3 bases: TGTGCCAGCAGCGTGCTCACAGGGCGGGACTACGAGCAGTACTTC. Its translation is CASSVLTGRDYEQYF.